This TCR beta chain is from a study of blood T cells in healthy people across ages. Through a sample-barcoded 5' primer and a J-beta primer mix, a second PCR was run for roughly 6 to 12 cycles. One entry per CDR3 protein, called by TCRdb with MiXCR from the 5' RACE reads. The sample gives about 640,000 distinct CDR3 sequences, under 70% of which show up once; around 37% is in the top ten. The germline V gene encodes CDR1 MDHEN and CDR2 SYDVKM. V dropped 5 bases and J dropped 9 bases, with 16 bases sitting between them. The CDR3 runs 13 residues. Findings of the study overall: Across samples, TCR beta diversity tracked strongly with naive T cell percentage.

On this clonotype: Its antigen is unknown.

Sequencing input: blood. The receptor's source is a man aged 55 to 70 in good health. The chain combines TRBV28 with TRBJ1-2; no clear D gene. Written as DNA, the CDR3 is TGTGCCAGCAGTCTCCCTAATATGTGGAGCTACACCTTC. Amino acids: CASSLPNMWSYTF.